These 8 T cell receptor beta chains share one sample of origin, sequenced in a study of blood T cells in healthy people across ages (dated by TCRdb to between 2015 and 2017). The library was generated by 5' RACE. For sequencing, an Illumina HiSeq 2500 was employed. A second roughly 7 to 12 cycle PCR used a sample-barcoded 5' primer and a J-beta primer mix. TCRdb trimmed public reads at Q25 via fastp, called clones via MiXCR and kept in-frame beta chains. Rows with a matching CDR3 protein are joined into one entry that keeps the most common DNA and genes. Across this sample there are 550,000 to 750,000 distinct CDR3 sequences, with over 20% seen only once. The ten most abundant clones make up roughly 3.4% of the sample. Source material: blood. These receptors came from a man in his 70s in good health.

The chain employs TRBV2 and TRBJ2-5; tentative D call: TRBD1 (5 bases). The germline CDR1 and CDR2 sequences are SNHLY and FYNNEI. This CDR3 region has 14 residues. V was trimmed by 4 bases and J by 1 base, leaving 10 bases between them. In DNA form, the CDR3 reads TGTGCCAGCAGTGTAGTCAGGGCCCAAGAGACCCAGTACTTC. Amino acid sequence: CASSVVRAQETQYF.

The chain has TRBV9 and TRBJ2-1, with 9 positions matching TRBD2. CDR3 length equals 15 residues. With 0 bases clipped from V and 8 bases from J, the junction kept 6 bases outside the gene matches. Per the germline V gene, CDR1 is SGDLS and CDR2 is YYNGEE. The CDR3 DNA sequence: TGTGCCAGCAGCGTAGATAGCGGGAGTTATGATGAGCAGTTCTTC. This codes for CASSVDSGSYDEQFF.

The chain carries TRBV10-3 and TRBJ2-3; D might be TRBD2 (6 bases). Trimming stripped 7 bases from V and 1 base from J, with 9 bases between. The germline gives CDR1 ENHRY, CDR2 SYGVKD. The CDR3 has 13 residues. The DNA for the CDR3 is TGTGCCATCACGGGGGAGGGCACAGATACGCAGTATTTT. Its protein product is CAITGEGTDTQYF.

The V gene is TRBV5-7, the J gene TRBJ1-1; tentative D call: TRBD1 (5 bases). TRBV5-7 is treated as an ORF (open reading frame) with a function not yet certain. This CDR3 has 15 amino acids. Trimming took 4 bases from V and 2 from J, leaving 15 bases between them. The CDR3 loop is CASSHALGHNTEAFF. Here the CDR3 DNA reads TGTGCCAGCAGCCATGCATTGGGGCACAACACTGAAGCTTTCTTT.

This clonotype was counted only a few times. V and J are TRBV3-1 and TRBJ2-2; 7 bases are shared with TRBD2. The germline gives CDR1 LGHDT, CDR2 YNNKEL (reference sequence). V trimming: 1 base; J trimming: 2 bases; junction bases outside the gene matches: 4. The CDR3 loop spans 16 amino acids. The CDR3 sequence: CASSQAPSGNTGELFF. For the CDR3, the DNA is TGTGCCAGCAGCCAAGCCCCTAGCGGTAACACCGGGGAGCTGTTTTTT.

This clonotype was counted ten times or more. A junction end diverges from the germline sequence, so it may reflect a read error. The V call is TRBV5-1, the J call TRBJ2-6, with D perhaps matching TRBD2 (5 bases). Germline V gene data show CDR1 as SGHRS and CDR2 as YFSETQ. The CDR3 is 14 amino acids. The CDR3 sequence: CASSFGAGANVLTF. The DNA of the CDR3 is TGTGCCAGCAGTTTCGGGGCTGGGGCCAACGTCCTGACTTTC.

This rearrangement joins TRBV28 to TRBJ2-7; D not resolved. Germline-derived CDR1 and CDR2 are MDHEN and SYDVKM. The CDR3 has 13 residues. Deletions cut 7 bases from V and 8 bases from J, with 18 bases between. The CDR3 DNA is TGTGCCAGCACCAGCAGCCGGGCCCTACAGCAGTACTTC. The encoded protein is CASTSSRALQQYF.

This clonotype was picked up a small number of times. The CDR3 region is CASGSGGHQPQHF. CDR3 DNA: TGTGCCAGCGGCAGCGGGGGGCATCAGCCCCAGCATTTT. V is TRBV3-1 and J is TRBJ1-5; TRBD1 is a possible D gene (6 bases). CDR1 is LGHDT and CDR2 is YNNKEL in the germline V gene (reference sequence). V was shortened by 8 bases and J by 5 bases, with 13 bases between the two germline ends. The CDR3 covers 13 residues.